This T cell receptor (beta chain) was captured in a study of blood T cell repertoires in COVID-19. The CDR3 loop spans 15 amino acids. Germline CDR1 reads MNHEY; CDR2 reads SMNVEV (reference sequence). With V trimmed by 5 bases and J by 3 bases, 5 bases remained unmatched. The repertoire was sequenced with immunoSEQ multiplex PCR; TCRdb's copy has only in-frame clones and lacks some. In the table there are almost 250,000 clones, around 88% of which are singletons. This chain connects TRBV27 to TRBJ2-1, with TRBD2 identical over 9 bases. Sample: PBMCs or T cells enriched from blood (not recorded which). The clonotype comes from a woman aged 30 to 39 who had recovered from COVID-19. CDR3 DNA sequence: TGTGCCAGCAGTACGCCACTAGCGGGCTACAATGAGCAGTTCTTC. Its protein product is CASSTPLAGYNEQFF.